This T cell receptor (beta chain) was found in a study of cytomegalovirus exposure and HLA in healthy donors. Across the study: Counted in an early data release were about 86 million unique TCRs from HLA-typed donors.

Germline values: CDR1 SEHNR, CDR2 FQNEAQ (reference sequence). CDR3 length equals 16 residues. V lost 2 bases and J 0 bases, leaving 12 bases between the germline ends. A multiplex PCR was run with 60 Vbeta primers and 13 Jbeta primers. Method: immunoSEQ multiplex PCR; TCRdb's copy keeps in-frame clones and lacks some. The table shows tens of thousands of clones, with approximately 80% occurring only once. Whole-study results and caveats: CMV serostatus was the only immune exposure information that was available.

With respect to this clone: Its antigen is unidentified.

Sequencing input: PBMCs. J is TRBJ2-3 and V is TRBV7-9; the D is unclear. This sequence originates from a man aged 45 to 65 in good health and CMV-seronegative. The CDR3 DNA sequence: TGTGCCAGCAGCTTAAGAGTGATAGCTAGCACAGATACGCAGTATTTT. Protein product: CASSLRVIASTDTQYF.